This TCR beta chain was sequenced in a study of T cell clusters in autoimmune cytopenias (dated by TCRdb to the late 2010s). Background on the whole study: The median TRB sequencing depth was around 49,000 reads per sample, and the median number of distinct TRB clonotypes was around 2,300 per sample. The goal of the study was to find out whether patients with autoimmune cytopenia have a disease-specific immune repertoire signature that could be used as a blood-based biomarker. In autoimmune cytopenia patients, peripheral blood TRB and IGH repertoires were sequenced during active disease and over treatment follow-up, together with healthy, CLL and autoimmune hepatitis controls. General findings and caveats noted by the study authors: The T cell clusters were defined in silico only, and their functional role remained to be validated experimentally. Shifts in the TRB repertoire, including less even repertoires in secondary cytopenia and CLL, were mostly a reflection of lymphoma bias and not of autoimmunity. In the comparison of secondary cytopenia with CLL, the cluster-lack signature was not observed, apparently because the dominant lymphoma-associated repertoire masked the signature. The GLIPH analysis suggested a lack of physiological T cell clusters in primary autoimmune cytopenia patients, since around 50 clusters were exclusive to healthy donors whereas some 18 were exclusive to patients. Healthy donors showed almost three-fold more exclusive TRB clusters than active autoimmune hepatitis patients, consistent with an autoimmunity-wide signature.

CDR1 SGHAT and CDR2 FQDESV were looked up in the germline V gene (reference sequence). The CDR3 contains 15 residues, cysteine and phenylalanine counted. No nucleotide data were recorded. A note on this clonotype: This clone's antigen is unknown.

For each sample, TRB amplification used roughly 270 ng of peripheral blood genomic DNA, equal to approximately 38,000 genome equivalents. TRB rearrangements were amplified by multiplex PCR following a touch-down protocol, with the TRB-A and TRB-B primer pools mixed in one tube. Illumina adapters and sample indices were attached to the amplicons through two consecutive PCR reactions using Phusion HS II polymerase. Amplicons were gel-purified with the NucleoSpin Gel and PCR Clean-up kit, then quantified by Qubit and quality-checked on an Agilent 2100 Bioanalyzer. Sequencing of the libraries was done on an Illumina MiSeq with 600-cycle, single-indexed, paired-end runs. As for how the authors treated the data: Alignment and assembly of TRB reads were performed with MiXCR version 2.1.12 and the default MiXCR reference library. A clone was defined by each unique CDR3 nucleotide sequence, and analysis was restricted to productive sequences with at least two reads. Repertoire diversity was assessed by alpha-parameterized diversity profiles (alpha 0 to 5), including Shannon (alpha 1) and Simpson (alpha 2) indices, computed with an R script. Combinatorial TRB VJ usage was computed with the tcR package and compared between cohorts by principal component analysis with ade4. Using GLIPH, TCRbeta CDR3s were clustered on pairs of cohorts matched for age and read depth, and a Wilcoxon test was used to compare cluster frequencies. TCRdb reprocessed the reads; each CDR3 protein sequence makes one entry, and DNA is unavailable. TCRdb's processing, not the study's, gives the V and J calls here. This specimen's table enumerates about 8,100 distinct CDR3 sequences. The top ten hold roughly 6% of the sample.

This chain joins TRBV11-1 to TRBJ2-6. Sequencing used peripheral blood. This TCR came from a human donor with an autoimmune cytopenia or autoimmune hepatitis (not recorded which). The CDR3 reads CASSLRSSGANVLTF.